The clone carrying this T cell receptor beta chain came up many times. Its antigen is still unknown. RNA transcripts were the template for amplifying TCR beta CDR3 regions. The TCR CDR3 first-round RT-PCR relied on the HTBI primer set. One entry per CDR3 protein, called by TCRdb with MiXCR from the multiplex PCR reads. This sample has more than 600,000 distinct CDR3 sequences, with about a sixth found just once. Absent ophthalmopathy progression within 18 months defined stable Graves' hyperthyroidism. This CDR3 has 16 amino acids. Germline V gene data show CDR1 as SGHRS and CDR2 as YFSETQ. Trimming removed 4 bases from V and 5 bases from J; junction bases left unmatched: 6. The entry originates in a study of T cells in Graves' hyperthyroidism and ophthalmopathy. Points from the study as a whole: Researchers found most expanded thyroid clonotypes above 0.001 in blood as well.

The source material was blood. This chain uses TRBV5-1 with TRBJ2-2; 12 positions agree with TRBD2. The source is a man aged 18-30 years with Graves' hyperthyroidism. CDR3 nucleotides: TGCGCCAGCAGCATGGGAGGACTAGCGGGGACCGGGGAGCTGTTTTTT. Translating gives CASSMGGLAGTGELFF.